This is a list of T cell receptor beta chains from one sample in a study of blood T cell repertoires in COVID-19. Clones were read by immunoSEQ multiplex PCR, and TCRdb kept only the in-frame ones, dropping some. The data show about 210,000 clones, approximately 90% seen once. The sequenced sample was PBMCs or T cells enriched from blood (not recorded which). These TCRs come from a man aged 30-40 years who had recovered from COVID-19. The CDR3 runs from the conserved cysteine through the conserved F or W. Each record gives: V gene, clone size, D gene, J gene, CDR3 DNA, CDR3 protein. D genes are given only for firm matches. The size entry is marked missing in some rows and otherwise reads once, few, many or a size class.

TRBV5-1	NA	NA	TRBJ2-7	TGCGCCAGCAGCTTGGCCGCGAGCTCCTACGAGCAGTACTTC	CASSLAASSYEQYF
TRBV15	NA	NA	TRBJ1-2	TGTGCCACCAGCAGAACCAGGGATGGTTATGGCTACACCTTC	CATSRTRDGYGYTF
TRBV6-5	NA	NA	TRBJ1-1	TGTGCCAGCAGTTGGACAGAGAGGGACACTGAAGCTTTCTTT	CASSWTERDTEAFF
TRBV15	NA	TRBD1	TRBJ1-4	TGTGCCACCAGCAGAGGATTGGGGACAGCACCTGAAAAACTGTTTTTT	CATSRGLGTAPEKLFF
TRBV30	NA	TRBD2	TRBJ2-7	TGTGCCTGGAGGAGAACTAGCGGGGCCTACGAGCAGTACTTC	CAWRRTSGAYEQYF
TRBV11-2	NA	NA	TRBJ2-5	TGTGCCAGCAGCTTAGAAGGCCAGCGCCAAGAGACCCAGTACTTC	CASSLEGQRQETQYF
TRBV2	NA	TRBD2	TRBJ2-2	TGTGCCAGCTGTGACTATAGCGGGAGAAACACCGGGGAGCTGTTTTTT	CASCDYSGRNTGELFF
TRBV19	few	TRBD1	TRBJ2-2	TGTGCCAGTAGTACCGGGACAGGGGCCGGGGAGCTGTTTTTT	CASSTGTGAGELFF
TRBV28	NA	NA	TRBJ2-4	TGTGCCAGCAGCACGGCTAAGGAGTCAGCCAAAAACATTCAGTACTTC	CASSTAKESAKNIQYF
TRBV27	NA	TRBD2	TRBJ2-1	TGTGCCACCAGAGGACTAGGCATTAGCTCCTACAATGAGCAGTTCTTC	CATRGLGISSYNEQFF
TRBV7-9	NA	TRBD2	TRBJ2-2	TGTGCCAGCAGCTTACCAGTAGGGACTAGTGGCACCGGGGAGCTGTTTTTT	CASSLPVGTSGTGELFF
TRBV29-1	NA	NA	TRBJ1-2	TGCAGCGTTGACCCCGCGGGTTACCACAGCCCGAGTGGCGGCTACACCTTC	CSVDPAGYHSPSGGYTF
TRBV19	NA	TRBD2	TRBJ2-3	TGTGCCAGTAGTATAGAACGGACTAGCGGGGGGGATACGCAGTATTTT	CASSIERTSGGDTQYF
TRBV15	once	TRBD1	TRBJ2-1	TGTGCCACCAGCAGACGGGGCAGGGGGCACTCCTACAATGAGCAGTTCTTC	CATSRRGRGHSYNEQFF
TRBV4-1	NA	NA	TRBJ2-7	TGCGCCAGCAGCCAAGTGGGGGGGCTCTACGAGCAGTACTTC	CASSQVGGLYEQYF
TRBV5-4	NA	TRBD1	TRBJ2-3	TGTGCCAGCAGCTTGCTCTCCGGGACAGGAGGAGATACGCAGTATTTT	CASSLLSGTGGDTQYF
TRBV4-2	NA	NA	TRBJ2-7	TGTGCCAGCAGCCAAGGAGCGGGTTCGTATAACGAGCAGTACTTC	CASSQGAGSYNEQYF
TRBV7-9	NA	NA	TRBJ1-5	TGTGCCAGCAGCTCGGTACAGGGAAGCAATCAGCCCCAGCATTTT	CASSSVQGSNQPQHF
TRBV9	NA	NA	TRBJ1-2	TGTGCCAGCAGCGTAGATGTACAGCCCTATGGCTACACCTTC	CASSVDVQPYGYTF
TRBV24-1	NA	TRBD1	TRBJ1-1	TGTGCCACCAGTGATCCCGGACAGGGGGACAGAACTGAAGCTTTCTTT	CATSDPGQGDRTEAFF
TRBV2	NA	TRBD1	TRBJ2-7	TGTGCCACTCGGACAGGTCTCGGCTACGAGCAGTACTTC	CATRTGLGYEQYF
TRBV29-1	NA	TRBD1	TRBJ1-2	TGCAGCGTTCGGGACAGATCTAACTATGGCTACACCTTC	CSVRDRSNYGYTF
TRBV14	NA	NA	TRBJ1-2	TGTGCCAGCAGCCAAGCTTTAGGGGGACACTACACCTTC	CASSQALGGHYTF
TRBV19	NA	NA	TRBJ2-2	TGTGCCAGTGCGGGTTTACGGTACACCGGGGAGCTGTTTTTT	CASAGLRYTGELFF
TRBV9	NA	NA	TRBJ1-5	TGTGCCAGCAGCGTAGCGGGGGAGGGTCAGCCCCAGCATTTT	CASSVAGEGQPQHF
TRBV14	NA	NA	TRBJ1-1	TGTGCCAGCAGCCTACTAGACACAGCGGGCACTGAAGCTTTCTTT	CASSLLDTAGTEAFF
TRBV5-1	once	TRBD1	TRBJ2-2	TGCGCCAGCAGCCAGGGGACAGCTAACACCGGGGAGCTGTTTTTT	CASSQGTANTGELFF
TRBV10-3	NA	NA	TRBJ2-5	TGTGCCATCAGTGGGGGACTTGGGACGGAGACCCAGTACTTC	CAISGGLGTETQYF
TRBV9	NA	TRBD2	TRBJ2-1	TGTGCCAGCAGCGTGAGCGGGGGATACAATGAGCAGTTCTTC	CASSVSGGYNEQFF
TRBV18	NA	NA	TRBJ2-3	TGTGCCAGCTCACCAGCTAGTGCAGATACGCAGTATTTT	CASSPASADTQYF
TRBV7-6	NA	NA	TRBJ2-1	TGTGCCAGCAGCCAATCGGGGAGGGGGGACAATGAGCAGTTCTTC	CASSQSGRGDNEQFF
TRBV10-1	once	TRBD2	TRBJ2-7	TGCGCCAGCAGTGCCGGGACTAGCGGGATGTACGAGCAGTACTTC	CASSAGTSGMYEQYF
TRBV7-6	NA	TRBD2	TRBJ2-3	TGTGCCAGCAGCTTAATTTTAGCGGGGGGGCTGACAGATACGCAGTATTTT	CASSLILAGGLTDTQYF
TRBV27	NA	TRBD1	TRBJ2-7	TGTGCCAGCAAGGTTCTCAGGGGGACAGGCGAGCAGTACTTC	CASKVLRGTGEQYF
TRBV2	NA	TRBD2	TRBJ2-5	TGTGCCAGCAGTGAAGCGAGAGCGGGGGCTCTTCACGAGACCCAGTACTTC	CASSEARAGALHETQYF
TRBV6-5	NA	TRBD1	TRBJ2-5	TGTGCCAGCAGGTCTACCGGGACAGCAGAGACCCAGTACTTC	CASRSTGTAETQYF